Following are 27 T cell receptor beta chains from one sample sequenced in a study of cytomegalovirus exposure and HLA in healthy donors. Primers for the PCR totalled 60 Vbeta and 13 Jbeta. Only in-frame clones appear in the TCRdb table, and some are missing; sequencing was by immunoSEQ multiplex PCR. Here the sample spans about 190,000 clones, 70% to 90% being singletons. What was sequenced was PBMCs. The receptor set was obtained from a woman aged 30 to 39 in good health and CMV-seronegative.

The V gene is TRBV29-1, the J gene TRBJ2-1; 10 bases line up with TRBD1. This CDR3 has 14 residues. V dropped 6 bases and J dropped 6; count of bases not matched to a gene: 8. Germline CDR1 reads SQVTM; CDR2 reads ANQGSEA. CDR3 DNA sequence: TGCAGCGTAGACCGGGACAGGGGTAGCAATGAGCAGTTCTTC. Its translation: CSVDRDRGSNEQFF.

CDR3 region: CASSVGGLAGGGETQYF. The CDR3 DNA follows: TGTGCCAGCAGCGTAGGGGGACTAGCGGGAGGAGGGGAGACCCAGTACTTC. The J gene is TRBJ2-5, the V gene TRBV9; TRBD2 aligns across 15 bases. Germline V gene data show CDR1 as SGDLS and CDR2 as YYNGEE. Unmatched junction bases numbered 5, after V lost 0 bases and J lost 5 bases. The CDR3 length is 17 residues.

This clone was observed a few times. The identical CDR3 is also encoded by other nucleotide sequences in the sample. CDR3 protein: CASSLHRGSGNTIYF. The CDR3 bases are TGTGCCAGCAGCTTACACAGGGGCTCTGGAAACACCATATATTTT. The chain employs TRBV6-5 and TRBJ1-3; 7 nucleotides align to TRBD1. The junction had 5 bases not matched to a gene; V was cut back by 6 bases and J by 0 bases. The CDR3 is 15 amino acids. CDR1 is MNHEY, CDR2 SVGAGI, per germline.

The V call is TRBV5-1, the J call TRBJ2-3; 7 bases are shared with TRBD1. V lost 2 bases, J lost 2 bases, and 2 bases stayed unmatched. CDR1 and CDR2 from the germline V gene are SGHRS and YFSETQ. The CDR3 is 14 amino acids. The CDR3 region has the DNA TGCGCCAGCAGCTTCGGACAGGACACAGATACGCAGTATTTT. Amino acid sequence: CASSFGQDTDTQYF.

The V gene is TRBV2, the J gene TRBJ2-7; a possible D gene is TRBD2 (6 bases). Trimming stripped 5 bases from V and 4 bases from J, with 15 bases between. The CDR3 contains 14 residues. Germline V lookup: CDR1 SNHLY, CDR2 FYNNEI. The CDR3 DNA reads TGTGCCAGCAGTAAGGGACTTGCTTTTTACGAGCAGTACTTC. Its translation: CASSKGLAFYEQYF.

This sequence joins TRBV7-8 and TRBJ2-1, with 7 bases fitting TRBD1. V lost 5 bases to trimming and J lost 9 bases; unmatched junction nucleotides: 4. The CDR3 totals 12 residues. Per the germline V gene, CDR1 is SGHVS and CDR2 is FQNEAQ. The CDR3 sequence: CASSPQGSEQFF. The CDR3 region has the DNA TGTGCCAGCAGCCCACAGGGGAGTGAGCAGTTCTTC.

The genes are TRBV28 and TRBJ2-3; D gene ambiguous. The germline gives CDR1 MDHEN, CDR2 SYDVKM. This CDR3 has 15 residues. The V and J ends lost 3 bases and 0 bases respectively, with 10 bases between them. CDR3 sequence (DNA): TGTGCCAGCAGTTTGCCTGGCGGCAGCACAGATACGCAGTATTTT. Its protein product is CASSLPGGSTDTQYF.

The CDR3, as DNA: TGCGCCAGCAGCCAAGCCTACCAAGCCTCCGGCTACACCTTC. It translates to CASSQAYQASGYTF. The gene calls are TRBV4-1 and TRBJ1-2; D not certain. The germline CDR1 and CDR2 sequences are MGHRA and YSYEKL. The length of the CDR3 is 14 residues. V was clipped by 1 base and J by 8 bases, with 14 bases between them.

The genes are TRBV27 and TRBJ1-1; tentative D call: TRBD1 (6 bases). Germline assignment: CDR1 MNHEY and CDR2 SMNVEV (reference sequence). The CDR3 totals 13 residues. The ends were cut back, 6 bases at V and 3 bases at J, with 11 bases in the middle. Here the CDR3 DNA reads TGTGCCAGCAGGGCCGGGACACACACTGAAGCTTTCTTT. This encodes CASRAGTHTEAFF.

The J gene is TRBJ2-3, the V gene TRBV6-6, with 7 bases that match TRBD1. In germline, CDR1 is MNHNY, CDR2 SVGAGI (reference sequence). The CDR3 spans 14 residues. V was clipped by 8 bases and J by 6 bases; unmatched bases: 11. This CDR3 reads CASGAPTGRDTQYF. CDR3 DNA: TGTGCCAGCGGGGCCCCGACAGGGCGGGATACGCAGTATTTT.

CDR3 residues: CASSLTGVLHEQYF. DNA for the CDR3: TGTGCCAGCAGTTTAACAGGGGTTCTCCACGAGCAGTACTTC. The chain links TRBV28 to TRBJ2-7; 7 bases align to TRBD1. The CDR3 contains 14 residues. The V gene end was trimmed by 2 bases and the J gene end by 5 bases; junction bases not matched to a gene: 6. The germline gives CDR1 MDHEN, CDR2 SYDVKM.

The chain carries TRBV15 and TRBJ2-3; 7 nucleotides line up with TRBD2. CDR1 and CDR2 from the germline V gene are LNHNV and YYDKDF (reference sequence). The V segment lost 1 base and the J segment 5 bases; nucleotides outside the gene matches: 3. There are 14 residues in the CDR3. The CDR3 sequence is CATSRAGRGDTQYF. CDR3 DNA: TGTGCCACCAGCAGAGCGGGGAGGGGAGATACGCAGTATTTT.

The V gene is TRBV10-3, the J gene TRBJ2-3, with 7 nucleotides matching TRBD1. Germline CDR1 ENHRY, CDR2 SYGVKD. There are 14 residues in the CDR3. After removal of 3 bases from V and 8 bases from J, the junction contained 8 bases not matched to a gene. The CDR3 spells CAISDGKPGGTQYF. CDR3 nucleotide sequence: TGTGCCATCAGTGACGGCAAGCCAGGGGGTACGCAGTATTTT.

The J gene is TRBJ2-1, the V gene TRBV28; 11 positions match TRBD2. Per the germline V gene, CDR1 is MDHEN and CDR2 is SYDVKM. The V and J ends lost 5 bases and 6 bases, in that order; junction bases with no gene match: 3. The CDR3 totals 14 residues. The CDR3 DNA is TGTGCCAGCAGTACTAGCGGGGGATCCAATGAGCAGTTCTTC. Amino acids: CASSTSGGSNEQFF.

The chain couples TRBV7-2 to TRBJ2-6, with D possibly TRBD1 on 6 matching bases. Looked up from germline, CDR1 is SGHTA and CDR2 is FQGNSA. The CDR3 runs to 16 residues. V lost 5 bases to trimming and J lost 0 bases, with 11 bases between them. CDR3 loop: CASSQKGVSGANVLTF. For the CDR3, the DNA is TGTGCCAGCAGCCAAAAGGGGGTCTCTGGGGCCAACGTCCTGACTTTC.

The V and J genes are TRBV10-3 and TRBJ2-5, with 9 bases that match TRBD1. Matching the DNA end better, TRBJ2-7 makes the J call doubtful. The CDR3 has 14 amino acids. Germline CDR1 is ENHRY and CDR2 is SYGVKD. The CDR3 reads CAISEPGQGYEQYF. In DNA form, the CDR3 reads TGTGCCATCAGTGAACCGGGACAGGGCTACGAGCAGTACTTC.

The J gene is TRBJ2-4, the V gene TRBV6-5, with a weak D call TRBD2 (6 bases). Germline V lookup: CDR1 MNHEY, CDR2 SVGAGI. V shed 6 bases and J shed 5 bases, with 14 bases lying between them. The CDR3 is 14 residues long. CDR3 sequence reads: CASSPGGFQNIQYF. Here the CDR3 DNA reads TGTGCCAGCAGCCCCGGAGGGTTTCAAAACATTCAGTACTTC.

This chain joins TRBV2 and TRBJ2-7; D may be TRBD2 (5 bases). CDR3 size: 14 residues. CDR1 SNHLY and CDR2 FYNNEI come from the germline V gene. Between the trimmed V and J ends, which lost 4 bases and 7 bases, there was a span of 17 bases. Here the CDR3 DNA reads TGTGCCAGCAGTGGGACTGGTCCTTTAGTTGAGCAGTACTTC. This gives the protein CASSGTGPLVEQYF.

CDR3 sequence (DNA): TGTGCCAGCAGCTTGGTGGGTAGCGGGAGTAGCACAGATACGCAGTATTTT. Encoded protein: CASSLVGSGSSTDTQYF. This chain links TRBV5-4 with TRBJ2-3, with 9 bases identical to TRBD2. CDR3 length equals 17 residues. The germline gives CDR1 SGHNT, CDR2 YYREEE (reference sequence). V was pared by 0 bases and J by 0 bases, with 5 bases of the junction left unmatched.

This chain's CDR3 is CASSLYGGAFF. CDR3 DNA sequence: TGTGCCAGCAGCTTGTACGGGGGGGCTTTCTTT. This rearrangement joins TRBV5-8 to TRBJ1-1; D possibly corresponds to TRBD1 (5 bases). CDR3 length: 11 amino acids. V was trimmed by 1 base and J by 11 bases, leaving 9 bases between them. Per germline, CDR1 SGHTS and CDR2 YDEGEE. Full variable domain (outside the CDR3, taken from reference TRBV5-8 and TRBJ1-1): EAGVTQSPTHLIKTRGQQATLRCSPISGHTSVYWYQQALGLGLQFLLWYDEGEERNRGNFPPRFSGRQFPNYSSELNVNALELEDSALYLCASSLYGGAFFGQGTRLTVV.

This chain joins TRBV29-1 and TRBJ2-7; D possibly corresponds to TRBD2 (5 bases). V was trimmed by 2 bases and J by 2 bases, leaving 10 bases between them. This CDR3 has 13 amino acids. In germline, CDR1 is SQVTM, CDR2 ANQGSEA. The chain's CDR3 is CSVELDSTYEQYF. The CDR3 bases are TGCAGCGTTGAATTGGACTCCACCTACGAGCAGTACTTC.

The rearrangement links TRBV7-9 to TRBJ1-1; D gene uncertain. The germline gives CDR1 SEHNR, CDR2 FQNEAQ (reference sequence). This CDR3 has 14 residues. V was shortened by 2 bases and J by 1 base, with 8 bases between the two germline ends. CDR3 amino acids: CASSLIMANTEAFF. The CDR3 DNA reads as TGTGCCAGCAGCTTAATTATGGCGAACACTGAAGCTTTCTTT. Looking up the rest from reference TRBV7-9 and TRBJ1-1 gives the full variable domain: DTGVSQNPRHKITKRGQNVTFRCDPISEHNRLYWYRQTLGQGPEFLTYFQNEAQLEKSRLLSDRFSAERPKGSFSTLEIQRTEQGDSAMYLCASSLIMANTEAFFGQGTRLTVV.

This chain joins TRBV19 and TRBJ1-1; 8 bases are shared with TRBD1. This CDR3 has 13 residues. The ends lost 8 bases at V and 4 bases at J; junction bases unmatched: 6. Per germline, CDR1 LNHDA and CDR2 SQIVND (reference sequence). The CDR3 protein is CASGETGGTEAFF. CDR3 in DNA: TGTGCCAGTGGCGAAACAGGGGGCACTGAAGCTTTCTTT.

CDR3 DNA sequence: TGTGCCAGCAGCCCTCGGGGGGAGGGGGAGACCCAGTACTTC. This sequence encodes CASSPRGEGETQYF. The chain carries TRBV9 and TRBJ2-5; 7 nucleotides agree with TRBD2. Germline V gene data show CDR1 as SGDLS and CDR2 as YYNGEE. The CDR3 loop spans 14 amino acids. Unmatched junction bases numbered 8, after V lost 4 bases and J lost 5 bases. The entire variable domain, with the rest obtained from reference TRBV9 and TRBJ2-5, is as follows: DSGVTQTPKHLITATGQRVTLRCSPRSGDLSVYWYQQSLDQGLQFLIQYYNGEERAKGNILERFSAQQFPDLHSELNLSSLELGDSALYFCASSPRGEGETQYFGPGTRLLVL.

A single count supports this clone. The CDR3: CASSLMPGLAATNEQFF. CDR3 DNA: TGCGCCAGCAGCTTGATGCCGGGACTAGCGGCAACCAATGAGCAGTTCTTC. The V call is TRBV5-1, the J call TRBJ2-1; 11 nucleotides line up with TRBD2. V was pared by 1 base and J by 6 bases, with 9 bases of the junction left unmatched. There are 17 residues in the CDR3. Per the germline V gene, CDR1 is SGHRS and CDR2 is YFSETQ.

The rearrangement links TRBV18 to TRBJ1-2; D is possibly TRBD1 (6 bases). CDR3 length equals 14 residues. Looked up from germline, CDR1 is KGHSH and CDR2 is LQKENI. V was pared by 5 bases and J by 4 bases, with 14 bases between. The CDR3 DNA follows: TGTGCCAGCTCAGGAACAGGGACGCCCTATGGCTACACCTTC. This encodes CASSGTGTPYGYTF. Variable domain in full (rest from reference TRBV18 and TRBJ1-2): NAGVMQNPRHLVRRRGQEARLRCSPMKGHSHVYWYRQLPEEGLKFMVYLQKENIIDESGMPKERFSAEFPKEGPSILRIQQVVRGDSAAYFCASSGTGTPYGYTFGSGTRLTVV.

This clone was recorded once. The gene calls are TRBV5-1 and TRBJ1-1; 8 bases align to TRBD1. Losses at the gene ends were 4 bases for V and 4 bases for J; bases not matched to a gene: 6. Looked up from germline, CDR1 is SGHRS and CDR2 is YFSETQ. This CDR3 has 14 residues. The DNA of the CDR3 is TGCGCCAGCAGCCTCCTCACAGGGGGCACTGAAGCTTTCTTT. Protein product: CASSLLTGGTEAFF.